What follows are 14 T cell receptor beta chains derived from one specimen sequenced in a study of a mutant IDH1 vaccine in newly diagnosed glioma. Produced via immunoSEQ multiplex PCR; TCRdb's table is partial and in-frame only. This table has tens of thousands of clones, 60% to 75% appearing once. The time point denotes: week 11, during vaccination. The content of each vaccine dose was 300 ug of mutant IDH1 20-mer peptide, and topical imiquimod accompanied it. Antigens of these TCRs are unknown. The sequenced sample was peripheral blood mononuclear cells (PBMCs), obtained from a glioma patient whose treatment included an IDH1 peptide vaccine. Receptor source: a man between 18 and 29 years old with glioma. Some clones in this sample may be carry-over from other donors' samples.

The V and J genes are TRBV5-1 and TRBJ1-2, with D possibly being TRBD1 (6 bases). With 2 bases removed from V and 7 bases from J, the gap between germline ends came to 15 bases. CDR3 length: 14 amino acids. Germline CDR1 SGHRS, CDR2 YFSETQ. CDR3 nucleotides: TGCGCCAGCAGCTTAAACAGGGAGTCTAGTGGCTACACCTTC. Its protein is CASSLNRESSGYTF.

In DNA, the CDR3 is TGTGCCAGCAGTGAAAGGGTTTACACCGGGGAGCTGTTTTTT. Translating gives CASSERVYTGELFF. V and J are TRBV6-4 and TRBJ2-2; D is uncertain. Trimming shortened V by 3 bases and J by 3 bases, and 8 bases separated the two germline ends. This CDR3 region has 14 residues. The germline CDR1 and CDR2 sequences are MRHNA and SNTAGT.

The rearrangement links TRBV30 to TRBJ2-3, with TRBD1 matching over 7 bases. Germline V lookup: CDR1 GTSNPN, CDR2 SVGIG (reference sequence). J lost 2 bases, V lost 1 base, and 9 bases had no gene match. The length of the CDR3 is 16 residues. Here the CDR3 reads CAWSASDRAFTDTQYF. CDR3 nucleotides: TGTGCCTGGAGTGCCTCTGACAGGGCATTCACAGATACGCAGTATTTT.

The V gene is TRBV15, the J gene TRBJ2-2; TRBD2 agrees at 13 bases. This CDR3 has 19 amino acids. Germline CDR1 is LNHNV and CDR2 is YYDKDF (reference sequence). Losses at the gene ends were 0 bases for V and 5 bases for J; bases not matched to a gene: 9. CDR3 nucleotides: TGTGCCACCAGCAGAGATACGGGACTAGCGGGATCAGGGACCGGGGAGCTGTTTTTT. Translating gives CATSRDTGLAGSGTGELFF.

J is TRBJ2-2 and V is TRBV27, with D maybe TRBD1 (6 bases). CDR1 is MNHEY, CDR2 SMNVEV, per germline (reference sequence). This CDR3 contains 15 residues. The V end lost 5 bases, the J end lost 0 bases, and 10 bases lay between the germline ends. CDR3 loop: CASSPRTANTGELFF. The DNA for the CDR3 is TGTGCCAGCAGTCCAAGGACAGCGAACACCGGGGAGCTGTTTTTT.

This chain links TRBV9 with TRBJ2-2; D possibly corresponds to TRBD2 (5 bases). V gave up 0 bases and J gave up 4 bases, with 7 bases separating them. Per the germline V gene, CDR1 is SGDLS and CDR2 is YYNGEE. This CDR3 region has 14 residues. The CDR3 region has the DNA TGTGCCAGCAGCGTAGGGGGAGTCACCGGGGAGCTGTTTTTT. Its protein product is CASSVGGVTGELFF.

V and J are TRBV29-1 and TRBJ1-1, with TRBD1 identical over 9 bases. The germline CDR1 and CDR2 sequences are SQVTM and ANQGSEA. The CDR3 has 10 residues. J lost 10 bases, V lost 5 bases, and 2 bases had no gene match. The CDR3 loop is CSVSTGGAFF. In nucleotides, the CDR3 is TGCAGCGTTTCGACAGGGGGAGCTTTCTTT.

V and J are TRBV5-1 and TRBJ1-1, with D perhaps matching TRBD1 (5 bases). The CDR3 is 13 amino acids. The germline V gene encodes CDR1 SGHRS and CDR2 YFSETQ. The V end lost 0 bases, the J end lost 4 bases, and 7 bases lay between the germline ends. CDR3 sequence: CASSLAGLTEAFF. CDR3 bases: TGCGCCAGCAGCTTGGCAGGGCTCACTGAAGCTTTCTTT.

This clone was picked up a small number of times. In DNA form, the CDR3 reads TGTGCCAGCAGCTTAAGCATTAATTCACCCCTCCACTTT. Its translation: CASSLSINSPLHF. The rearrangement links TRBV7-3 to TRBJ1-6; D uncertain. Trimming left V 1 base short and J 6 bases short, with 4 bases between. The CDR3 runs 13 residues. The germline V gene encodes CDR1 SGHTA and CDR2 FQGTGA.

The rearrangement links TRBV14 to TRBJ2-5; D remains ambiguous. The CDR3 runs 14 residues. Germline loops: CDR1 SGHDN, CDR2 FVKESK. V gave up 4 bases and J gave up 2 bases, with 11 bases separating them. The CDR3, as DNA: TGTGCCAGCAGCCTTAACAGAGCACAAGAGACCCAGTACTTC. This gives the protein CASSLNRAQETQYF.

The CDR3 DNA reads TGTGCCAGCAGCGGGGGACTAGCGGGAGTCGACAATGAGCAGTTCTTC. This codes for CASSGGLAGVDNEQFF. This sequence joins TRBV9 and TRBJ2-1, with 14 bases fitting TRBD2. Germline CDR1 and CDR2: SGDLS and YYNGEE. With V trimmed by 3 bases and J by 5 bases, 4 bases remained unmatched. CDR3 length: 16 residues. Based on the CDR3 plus reference TRBV9 and TRBJ2-1, the full variable domain is DSGVTQTPKHLITATGQRVTLRCSPRSGDLSVYWYQQSLDQGLQFLIQYYNGEERAKGNILERFSAQQFPDLHSELNLSSLELGDSALYFCASSGGLAGVDNEQFFGPGTRLTVL.

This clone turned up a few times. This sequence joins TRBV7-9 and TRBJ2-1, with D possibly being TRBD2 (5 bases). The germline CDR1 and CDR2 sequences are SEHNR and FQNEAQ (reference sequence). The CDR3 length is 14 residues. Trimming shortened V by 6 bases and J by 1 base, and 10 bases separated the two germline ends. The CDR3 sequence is CASSPRESYNEQFF. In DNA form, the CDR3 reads TGTGCCAGCAGTCCCCGGGAATCCTACAATGAGCAGTTCTTC. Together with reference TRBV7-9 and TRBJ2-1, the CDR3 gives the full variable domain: DTGVSQNPRHKITKRGQNVTFRCDPISEHNRLYWYRQTLGQGPEFLTYFQNEAQLEKSRLLSDRFSAERPKGSFSTLEIQRTEQGDSAMYLCASSPRESYNEQFFGPGTRLTVL.

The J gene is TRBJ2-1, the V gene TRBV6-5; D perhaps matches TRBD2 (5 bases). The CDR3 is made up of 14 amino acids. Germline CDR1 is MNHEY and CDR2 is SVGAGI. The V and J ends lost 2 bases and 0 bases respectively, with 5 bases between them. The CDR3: CASSYTSSYNEQFF. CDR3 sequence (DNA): TGTGCCAGCAGTTACACTAGCTCCTACAATGAGCAGTTCTTC.

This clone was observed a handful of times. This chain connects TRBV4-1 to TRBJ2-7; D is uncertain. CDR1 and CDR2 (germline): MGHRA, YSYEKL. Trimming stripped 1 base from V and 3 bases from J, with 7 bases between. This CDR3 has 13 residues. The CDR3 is CASSQVPVYEQYF. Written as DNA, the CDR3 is TGCGCCAGCAGCCAAGTTCCGGTCTACGAGCAGTACTTC.